This T cell receptor (beta chain) comes out of a study of T cells expressing NK-cell markers. This CDR3 comprises 14 residues. Germline assignment: CDR1 LNHNV and CDR2 YYDKDF (reference sequence). From the 5' RACE reads, TCRdb lists one entry per CDR3 protein and no DNA. The specimen's table records 350,000 to 400,000 distinct CDR3 sequences. The sequenced sample was blood T cells: a sorted CD56 or NKG2C T cell subset, CD4+ or CD8+ T cells, or bulk PBMC T cells (not recorded which). This receptor was obtained from a woman between 45 and 65 years old in good health. The chain recombines TRBV15 with TRBJ2-5; no DNA is available, so the TRBD2 call from TCRdb remains unchecked. CDR3 sequence: CATTERERRETQYF. The whole variable domain, filled in from reference TRBV15 and TRBJ2-5, reads DAMVIQNPRYQVTQFGKPVTLSCSQTLNHNVMYWYQQKSSQAPKLLFHYYDKDFNNEADTPDNFQSRRPNTSFCFLDIRSPGLGDTAMYLCATTERERRETQYFGPGTRLLVL.